This paragraph reports one TCR beta chain. Antigen: not known. The CDR3 covers 17 residues. V was shortened by 7 bases and J by 0 bases, with 21 bases between the two germline ends. Per germline, CDR1 SGHVS and CDR2 FNYEAQ. This record belongs to a study of T cell responses to AZD1222 COVID-19 vaccine. Study results and caveats: Just six people given AZD1222 tested seropositive at baseline.

Profiled with immunoSEQ multiplex PCR; TCRdb holds only in-frame clones, not every one. The table includes approximately 190,000 clones, approximately 87% detected once. The source was peripheral blood, collected on day 0 of MenACWY control vaccination. The chain combines TRBV7-6 with TRBJ2-5; tentative D call: TRBD2 (7 bases). The TCR was taken from an adult in good health. CDR3 DNA: TGTGCCAGCACCCTAATGGGGGGGCCATCCAACCAAGAGACCCAGTACTTC. It is translated as CASTLMGGPSNQETQYF.